This is a list of T cell receptor beta chains from one sample in a study of PD-1 blockade in mismatch repair-deficient tumors. Profiling relied on immunoSEQ multiplex PCR, and the TCRdb table lists in-frame clones only, not all of them. The sample records 8,500 to 10,000 clones, 86% being singletons. Their antigen targets remain unknown. The sample here was cells cultured in vitro, taken from a patient treated with pembrolizumab. Every receptor here comes from an adult with mismatch repair-deficient cancer. Both conserved end residues are part of each CDR3. Fields, in order: D gene, clone size, V gene, J gene, CDR3 protein, CDR3 DNA. A D gene is named only where the DNA matches it firmly. Part of the rows lack a size; the others show once, few, many or a class for expanded clones.

d_gene: TRBD1; abundance: .; v_gene: TRBV5-1; j_gene: TRBJ2-2; CDR3aa: CASRRTGNTGELFF; CDR3nt: TGCGCCAGCAGGCGGACAGGGAACACCGGGGAGCTGTTTTTT
d_gene: .; abundance: .; v_gene: TRBV28; j_gene: TRBJ2-7; CDR3aa: CASSGTTYEQYF; CDR3nt: TGTGCCAGTTCGGGCACAACCTACGAGCAGTACTTC
d_gene: .; abundance: few; v_gene: TRBV5-1; j_gene: TRBJ2-7; CDR3aa: CASSLAGFNEQYF; CDR3nt: TGCGCCAGCAGCTTGGCCGGTTTTAACGAGCAGTACTTC
d_gene: .; abundance: once; v_gene: TRBV6-1; j_gene: TRBJ1-6; CDR3aa: CATHRILHNSPLHF; CDR3nt: TGTGCCACCCATCGGATCCTCCATAATTCACCCCTCCACTTT
d_gene: .; abundance: few; v_gene: TRBV9; j_gene: TRBJ2-7; CDR3aa: CASSVDGTESYEQYF; CDR3nt: TGTGCCAGCAGCGTAGACGGGACGGAATCCTACGAGCAGTACTTC
d_gene: .; abundance: .; v_gene: TRBV18; j_gene: TRBJ2-5; CDR3aa: CASSPLSGGSNAGETQYF; CDR3nt: TGTGCCAGCTCACCCCTTTCCGGGGGTAGCAACGCAGGGGAGACCCAGTACTTC
d_gene: .; abundance: .; v_gene: TRBV7-3; j_gene: TRBJ2-3; CDR3aa: CASSLVTGITDTQYF; CDR3nt: TGTGCCAGCAGCTTAGTGACAGGTATCACAGATACGCAGTATTTT
d_gene: .; abundance: .; v_gene: TRBV7-9; j_gene: TRBJ2-7; CDR3aa: CASSSGQIYEQYF; CDR3nt: TGTGCCAGCAGCTCGGGCCAGATCTACGAGCAGTACTTC
d_gene: TRBD2; abundance: .; v_gene: TRBV5-8; j_gene: TRBJ2-1; CDR3aa: CASSLQAGGFYEQFF; CDR3nt: TGTGCCAGCAGCTTGCAAGCGGGAGGGTTCTATGAGCAGTTCTTC
d_gene: .; abundance: .; v_gene: TRBV7-2; j_gene: TRBJ2-5; CDR3aa: CASSLGGQDQETQYF; CDR3nt: TGTGCCAGCAGCTTAGGGGGCCAGGACCAAGAGACCCAGTACTTC
d_gene: .; abundance: .; v_gene: TRBV28; j_gene: TRBJ2-5; CDR3aa: CASSLATWAKKTQYF; CDR3nt: TGTGCCAGCAGTCTCGCAACATGGGCCAAGAAGACCCAGTACTTC
d_gene: TRBD1; abundance: .; v_gene: TRBV4-1; j_gene: TRBJ1-4; CDR3aa: CASRDREGEKLFF; CDR3nt: TGCGCCAGTAGAGACAGGGAGGGGGAAAAACTGTTTTTT
d_gene: .; abundance: .; v_gene: TRBV9; j_gene: TRBJ1-1; CDR3aa: CASSVESRHTEAFF; CDR3nt: TGTGCCAGCAGCGTAGAGAGCAGACACACTGAAGCTTTCTTT
d_gene: TRBD1; abundance: .; v_gene: TRBV27; j_gene: TRBJ2-7; CDR3aa: CASSSPGTGLSYEQYF; CDR3nt: TGTGCCAGCAGTAGCCCCGGGACAGGGCTCTCCTACGAGCAGTACTTC
d_gene: .; abundance: .; v_gene: TRBV29-1; j_gene: TRBJ2-1; CDR3aa: CSGRRGNEQFF; CDR3nt: TGCAGCGGCCGAAGGGGAAATGAGCAGTTCTTC
d_gene: TRBD1; abundance: .; v_gene: TRBV9; j_gene: TRBJ2-5; CDR3aa: CASSVDRGLETQYF; CDR3nt: TGTGCCAGCAGCGTCGACAGGGGATTAGAGACCCAGTACTTC
d_gene: TRBD2; abundance: .; v_gene: TRBV4-2; j_gene: TRBJ2-1; CDR3aa: CASSRPGLANEQFF; CDR3nt: TGTGCCAGCAGCCGGCCGGGACTAGCCAATGAGCAGTTCTTC
d_gene: TRBD2; abundance: .; v_gene: TRBV10-3; j_gene: TRBJ2-5; CDR3aa: CAISPGLAGGLQETQYF; CDR3nt: TGTGCCATCAGTCCCGGACTAGCGGGAGGGTTACAAGAGACCCAGTACTTC
d_gene: .; abundance: .; v_gene: TRBV5-1; j_gene: TRBJ1-1; CDR3aa: CASSFGGSNTEAFF; CDR3nt: TGCGCCAGCAGCTTCGGGGGGTCGAACACTGAAGCTTTCTTT
d_gene: .; abundance: .; v_gene: TRBV5-1; j_gene: TRBJ1-1; CDR3aa: CASSAGLPPMNTEAFF; CDR3nt: TGCGCCAGCAGCGCGGGCCTCCCCCCCATGAACACTGAAGCTTTCTTT
d_gene: .; abundance: .; v_gene: TRBV5-4; j_gene: TRBJ2-4; CDR3aa: CASSLDYRVGNIQYF; CDR3nt: TGTGCCAGCAGCTTGGACTACAGGGTGGGGAACATTCAGTACTTC
d_gene: .; abundance: .; v_gene: TRBV27; j_gene: TRBJ2-7; CDR3aa: CASRRSVNPHSGYEQYF; CDR3nt: TGTGCCAGCAGAAGGTCGGTAAATCCGCATTCCGGCTACGAGCAGTACTTC
d_gene: TRBD2; abundance: .; v_gene: TRBV7-8; j_gene: TRBJ2-1; CDR3aa: CASSPPLGGLAGGPGNEQFF; CDR3nt: TGTGCCAGCAGCCCACCATTGGGGGGGCTAGCGGGAGGTCCGGGAAATGAGCAGTTCTTC
d_gene: .; abundance: .; v_gene: TRBV10-1; j_gene: TRBJ1-4; CDR3aa: CARLAGVREKLFF; CDR3nt: TGCGCCAGGTTGGCGGGGGTTCGAGAAAAACTGTTTTTT
d_gene: .; abundance: .; v_gene: TRBV10-3; j_gene: TRBJ1-5; CDR3aa: CAISEFREDSNQPQHF; CDR3nt: TGTGCCATCAGTGAGTTCAGGGAGGATAGCAATCAGCCCCAGCATTTT
d_gene: TRBD1; abundance: .; v_gene: TRBV25-1; j_gene: TRBJ1-4; CDR3aa: CASSDWGQATLNEKLFF; CDR3nt: TGTGCCAGCAGTGATTGGGGACAGGCCACCCTTAATGAAAAACTGTTTTTT
d_gene: .; abundance: .; v_gene: TRBV9; j_gene: TRBJ1-2; CDR3aa: CASSVDPANYGYTF; CDR3nt: TGTGCCAGCAGCGTTGACCCCGCTAACTATGGCTACACCTTC
d_gene: TRBD1; abundance: once; v_gene: TRBV9; j_gene: TRBJ2-7; CDR3aa: CASSVGDRDPYEQYF; CDR3nt: TGTGCCAGCAGCGTCGGAGACAGGGATCCCTACGAGCAGTACTTC
d_gene: .; abundance: once; v_gene: TRBV6-1; j_gene: TRBJ1-2; CDR3aa: CASRLGLYGYTF; CDR3nt: TGTGCCAGCAGGCTGGGACTTTATGGCTACACCTTC
d_gene: .; abundance: .; v_gene: TRBV6-5; j_gene: TRBJ1-1; CDR3aa: CASSYHTEAFF; CDR3nt: TGTGCCAGCAGTTATCACACTGAAGCTTTCTTT
d_gene: .; abundance: .; v_gene: TRBV5-1; j_gene: TRBJ2-1; CDR3aa: CASSLVASSNEQFF; CDR3nt: TGCGCCAGCAGCTTGGTTGCTAGCTCCAATGAGCAGTTCTTC
d_gene: .; abundance: .; v_gene: TRBV23-1; j_gene: TRBJ1-2; CDR3aa: CASSQGVGYTF; CDR3nt: TGCGCCAGCAGTCAGGGGGTCGGCTACACCTTC
d_gene: .; abundance: .; v_gene: TRBV30; j_gene: TRBJ2-1; CDR3aa: CAWTGHNEQFF; CDR3nt: TGTGCCTGGACCGGTCACAATGAGCAGTTCTTC
d_gene: .; abundance: .; v_gene: TRBV19; j_gene: TRBJ1-2; CDR3aa: CASSPRQHNYGYTF; CDR3nt: TGTGCCAGTAGTCCCCGACAGCATAACTATGGCTACACCTTC
d_gene: TRBD2; abundance: large; v_gene: TRBV7-6; j_gene: TRBJ2-7; CDR3aa: CASSLDTSGAYEQYF; CDR3nt: TGTGCCAGCAGCTTAGATACTAGCGGGGCCTACGAGCAGTACTTC
d_gene: TRBD1; abundance: .; v_gene: TRBV30; j_gene: TRBJ2-7; CDR3aa: CASSGTDYEQYF; CDR3nt: TGTGCCTCGTCCGGGACAGACTACGAGCAGTACTTC
d_gene: .; abundance: .; v_gene: TRBV5-4; j_gene: TRBJ2-3; CDR3aa: CASSWRFSTDTQYF; CDR3nt: TGTGCCAGCAGCTGGCGCTTTAGCACAGATACGCAGTATTTT
d_gene: TRBD1; abundance: .; v_gene: TRBV7-6; j_gene: TRBJ2-7; CDR3aa: CASSFLGQGYEQYF; CDR3nt: TGTGCCAGCAGCTTTTTGGGACAGGGCTACGAGCAGTACTTC
d_gene: .; abundance: .; v_gene: TRBV19; j_gene: TRBJ1-6; CDR3aa: CASREGGGNSPLHF; CDR3nt: TGTGCCAGTAGGGAGGGGGGGGGTAATTCACCCCTCCACTTT
d_gene: .; abundance: .; v_gene: TRBV7-2; j_gene: TRBJ1-2; CDR3aa: CASSLAPAGGYGYTF; CDR3nt: TGTGCCAGCAGCTTAGCGCCAGCGGGGGGCTATGGCTACACCTTC
d_gene: TRBD1; abundance: .; v_gene: TRBV2; j_gene: TRBJ2-2; CDR3aa: CASSLQGPGELFF; CDR3nt: TGTGCCAGCAGTTTACAGGGGCCCGGGGAGCTGTTTTTT
d_gene: TRBD2; abundance: .; v_gene: TRBV19; j_gene: TRBJ2-3; CDR3aa: CASSIAGGTDTQYF; CDR3nt: TGTGCCAGTAGTATAGCGGGAGGAACAGATACGCAGTATTTT
d_gene: .; abundance: .; v_gene: TRBV18; j_gene: TRBJ2-7; CDR3aa: CASSPPSGIHEQYF; CDR3nt: TGTGCCAGCTCACCACCAAGTGGGATCCACGAGCAGTACTTC
d_gene: .; abundance: .; v_gene: TRBV19; j_gene: TRBJ1-2; CDR3aa: CASVRRGSMITNYGYTF; CDR3nt: TGTGCCAGTGTACGCAGGGGAAGTATGATTACAAACTATGGCTACACCTTC
d_gene: .; abundance: .; v_gene: TRBV6-5; j_gene: TRBJ2-7; CDR3aa: CASSYGASWNYEQYF; CDR3nt: TGTGCCAGCAGTTACGGTGCCTCCTGGAACTACGAGCAGTACTTC
d_gene: .; abundance: .; v_gene: TRBV11-2; j_gene: TRBJ2-3; CDR3aa: CASSHTGRGLSTDTQYF; CDR3nt: TGTGCCAGCAGCCACACGGGTAGGGGACTCAGCACAGATACGCAGTATTTT
d_gene: .; abundance: .; v_gene: TRBV7-3; j_gene: TRBJ2-1; CDR3aa: CASSSGTSYNEQFF; CDR3nt: TGTGCCAGCAGCTCCGGGACCTCCTACAATGAGCAGTTCTTC
d_gene: .; abundance: .; v_gene: TRBV30; j_gene: TRBJ2-3; CDR3aa: CAWSRDRYTDTQYF; CDR3nt: TGTGCCTGGTCCCGGGACCGATACACAGATACGCAGTATTTT
d_gene: TRBD2; abundance: .; v_gene: TRBV16; j_gene: TRBJ2-1; CDR3aa: CASSQSLASGDYNEQFF; CDR3nt: TGTGCCAGCAGCCAATCCCTTGCTAGCGGGGATTACAATGAGCAGTTCTTC
d_gene: TRBD2; abundance: .; v_gene: TRBV15; j_gene: TRBJ2-1; CDR3aa: CATSRDRLAGDSYNEQFF; CDR3nt: TGTGCCACCAGCAGAGATCGATTAGCGGGAGATTCCTACAATGAGCAGTTCTTC
d_gene: TRBD2; abundance: .; v_gene: TRBV4-1; j_gene: TRBJ2-7; CDR3aa: CASRPIAGGPGREQYF; CDR3nt: TGCGCCAGCAGACCCATAGCGGGAGGGCCGGGTCGCGAGCAGTACTTC
d_gene: .; abundance: .; v_gene: TRBV9; j_gene: TRBJ2-1; CDR3aa: CASSVDPRRTLGVYNEQFF; CDR3nt: TGTGCCAGCAGCGTAGACCCCCGTCGAACTCTGGGGGTCTACAATGAGCAGTTCTTC
d_gene: .; abundance: .; v_gene: TRBV7-6; j_gene: TRBJ2-7; CDR3aa: CASSLARAYEQYF; CDR3nt: TGTGCCAGCAGCTTAGCGCGCGCCTACGAGCAGTACTTC
d_gene: .; abundance: .; v_gene: TRBV7-9; j_gene: TRBJ1-1; CDR3aa: CASGAGGNTEAFF; CDR3nt: TGTGCCAGCGGCGCGGGGGGGAACACTGAAGCTTTCTTT
d_gene: .; abundance: few; v_gene: TRBV30; j_gene: TRBJ1-1; CDR3aa: CAWSRGGNTEAFF; CDR3nt: TGTGCCTGGAGCAGGGGTGGGAACACTGAAGCTTTCTTT